Sequencing of this T cell receptor beta chain was carried out in a study of blood T cell repertoires in COVID-19. Looking at the study overall: Samples came from the United States, Italy and Spain, spanning acute and convalescent COVID-19. Nucleic acid was either cDNA or gDNA, and it came from T cells, B-cell-depleted T cells, or PBMCs.

Germline CDR1 reads DFQATT; CDR2 reads SNEGSKA (reference sequence). The CDR3 spans 16 residues. Trimming left V 3 bases short and J 4 bases short, with 19 bases between. The assay was immunoSEQ multiplex PCR, and TCRdb's table has in-frame clones only and misses some. The sample lists about 140,000 clones, over 80% occurring once. The receptor was isolated from a man aged 30 to 45 with COVID-19, enrolled during active disease. The sequencing input was peripheral blood. This sequence joins TRBV20-1 and TRBJ1-3; D ambiguous. The DNA for the CDR3 is TGCAGTGCTAGTCGCGGGTCAACCCGGGCCGGAAACACCATATATTTT. Its translation: CSASRGSTRAGNTIYF.